This TCR beta chain was retrieved from a study of blood T cell repertoires in COVID-19. From germline, CDR1 is SGHNT and CDR2 YYREEE (reference sequence). The V and J ends lost 4 bases and 5 bases, in that order; junction bases with no gene match: 6. The CDR3 length is 13 residues. Using immunoSEQ multiplex PCR, the repertoire was profiled, and TCRdb retains in-frame clones only, with some absent. The repertoire consists of under 400,000 clones, with approximately 89% occurring once and the leading ten covering under 11%. The sequenced sample consisted of peripheral blood. The rearrangement links TRBV5-4 to TRBJ2-7; 7 nucleotides align to TRBD2. This clonotype originated in a woman under 40 with COVID-19, enrolled during active disease. The CDR3 region has the DNA TGTGCCAGCAGCCCGAGCGGGAATGACGAGCAGTACTTC. Residues: CASSPSGNDEQYF.